This T cell receptor beta chain derives from a study of T cells expressing NK-cell markers. As concerns this clonotype: What it recognizes is unknown.

Looked up from germline, CDR1 is LGHNA and CDR2 is YSLEER. The CDR3 contains 15 residues. Following a re-call of the 5' RACE reads, TCRdb has one entry per CDR3 protein and lacks DNA. The sample table sets out hundreds of thousands of distinct CDR3 sequences. Findings and limits, study-wide: The CD3+CD56-NKG2C+ fraction was also led by these clonotypes in several donors. HCMV specificity of expanded NKG2C+ T cell clones remained unclear.

This chain connects TRBV4-3 to TRBJ2-7; TCRdb lists TRBD2, though no DNA is available to test this call. This sequence was found in a woman aged 18-70 years in good health. Material: blood T cells: a sorted CD56 or NKG2C T cell subset, CD4+ or CD8+ T cells, or bulk PBMC T cells (not recorded which). The CDR3 here is CASSQEWGGRYEQYF.